Listed below are T cell receptor beta chains from one sample, sequenced in a study of glioma-infiltrating T cells after dendritic cell vaccination. The protocol was immunoSEQ multiplex PCR, while the TCRdb copy is restricted to in-frame clones and leaves out a portion. The table includes over 75,000 clones, approximately 78% detected once. The sequences come from blood, collected after dendritic cell vaccination. The receptors shown here come from a human donor with glioblastoma. The CDR3 runs from the conserved cysteine through the conserved F or W. D genes are given only for firm matches. Clone size, where shown, is once, few, many, or a class for clones that have expanded.

size | J | V | D | CDR3 | DNA
. | TRBJ2-5 | TRBV7-9 | TRBD2 | CASSRNSGSGETQYF | TGTGCCAGCAGCCGAAATAGCGGGAGTGGAGAGACCCAGTACTTC
. | TRBJ2-7 | TRBV2 | TRBD1 | CASSVWTGASEQYF | TGTGCCAGCAGTGTGTGGACAGGTGCGAGCGAGCAGTACTTC
. | TRBJ2-5 | TRBV15 | TRBD2 | CATSRSQRFSGFKETQYF | TGTGCCACCAGCAGATCTCAAAGGTTTAGCGGGTTTAAGGAGACCCAGTACTTC
. | TRBJ1-2 | TRBV6-5 | . | CATSRAGGGGYTF | TGTGCCACCTCCCGGGCCGGGGGAGGCGGCTACACCTTC
. | TRBJ2-3 | TRBV5-6 | TRBD2 | CASSLLAGHFTDTQYF | TGTGCCAGCAGCTTACTAGCGGGGCACTTCACAGATACGCAGTATTTT
. | TRBJ1-5 | TRBV7-3 | TRBD1 | CASSYGTGGSQPQHF | TGTGCCAGCAGCTACGGGACAGGGGGCAGTCAGCCCCAGCATTTT
. | TRBJ2-1 | TRBV27 | TRBD1 | CASSLAVTGSHEQFF | TGTGCCAGCAGTTTAGCAGTGACAGGGAGCCATGAGCAGTTCTTC
. | TRBJ2-5 | TRBV6-1 | TRBD2 | CASSLAGVETQYF | TGTGCCAGCAGTTTAGCGGGAGTGGAGACCCAGTACTTC
. | TRBJ1-1 | TRBV27 | . | CASSLLAGGDTEAFF | TGTGCCAGCAGTTTACTGGCCGGGGGAGACACTGAAGCTTTCTTT
. | TRBJ1-2 | TRBV6-1 | TRBD1 | CASSSGTGANGYTF | TGTGCCAGCAGTTCCGGGACAGGTGCCAATGGCTACACCTTC
few | TRBJ2-1 | TRBV30 | . | CASKLTPGVYNEQFF | TGTGCCTCCAAACTTACCCCAGGGGTCTACAATGAGCAGTTCTTC
. | TRBJ2-4 | TRBV7-2 | . | CASSPHSANIQYF | TGTGCCAGCAGCCCGCATAGTGCTAACATTCAGTACTTC
. | TRBJ2-4 | TRBV7-8 | TRBD2 | CASSLVASSGRSKNIQYF | TGTGCCAGCAGCTTAGTTGCGTCTAGCGGGAGGTCCAAAAACATTCAGTACTTC
. | TRBJ1-4 | TRBV9 | . | CASSREWTRNEKLFF | TGTGCCAGCAGCCGGGAGTGGACACGGAATGAAAAACTGTTTTTT
. | TRBJ2-2 | TRBV10-3 | TRBD1 | CAISGRRDSLTGELFF | TGTGCCATCAGTGGGAGACGGGACAGTCTAACCGGGGAGCTGTTTTTT
few | TRBJ2-7 | TRBV5-6 | TRBD2 | CASSDGLAGTYEQYF | TGTGCCAGCAGCGATGGACTAGCGGGGACCTACGAGCAGTACTTC
. | TRBJ2-1 | TRBV6-5 | TRBD2 | CASSHRTRNDEQFF | TGTGCCAGCAGCCACAGGACTAGAAACGATGAGCAGTTCTTC
. | TRBJ2-1 | TRBV6-6 | TRBD2 | CASSLTSGGAHEQFF | TGTGCCAGCAGTTTGACTAGCGGGGGGGCCCATGAGCAGTTCTTC
. | TRBJ1-1 | TRBV4-1 | . | CASSHGQGNTEAFF | TGCGCCAGCAGCCATGGTCAGGGGAACACTGAAGCTTTCTTT
. | TRBJ2-7 | TRBV5-1 | TRBD1 | CASSPGQGFDEQYF | TGCGCCAGCAGCCCAGGACAGGGGTTTGACGAGCAGTACTTC
. | TRBJ1-1 | TRBV19 | TRBD1 | CASPGQGAGNTEAFF | TGTGCCAGCCCGGGACAGGGGGCAGGGAACACTGAAGCTTTCTTT
. | TRBJ2-1 | TRBV7-9 | . | CASSTGQLDYNEQFF | TGTGCCAGCAGCACCGGACAGCTCGATTACAATGAGCAGTTCTTC
. | TRBJ1-2 | TRBV5-1 | TRBD1 | CASSVQGYNYGYTF | TGCGCCAGCAGCGTACAGGGGTATAACTATGGCTACACCTTC
. | TRBJ2-7 | TRBV18 | TRBD2 | CASSPPSGGAGEQYF | TGTGCCAGCTCACCACCAAGCGGGGGGGCGGGGGAGCAGTACTTC
. | TRBJ2-3 | TRBV5-6 | . | CASSGGDRFSTDTQYF | TGTGCCAGCAGCGGGGGGGACAGGTTTAGCACAGATACGCAGTATTTT
. | TRBJ1-3 | TRBV30 | . | CAWSVRGGDGNTIYF | TGTGCCTGGAGTGTTAGGGGCGGAGACGGAAACACCATATATTTT
once | TRBJ1-2 | TRBV27 | . | CASSARVGGYTF | TGTGCCAGCAGTGCCAGGGTTGGAGGCTACACCTTC
. | TRBJ1-1 | TRBV5-1 | . | CASTLDSNTEAFF | TGCGCCAGCACCCTGGACTCGAACACTGAAGCTTTCTTT
. | TRBJ2-2 | TRBV7-8 | TRBD1 | CASSMDRVRSGELFF | TGTGCCAGCAGCATGGACAGGGTTCGATCCGGGGAGCTGTTTTTT
few | TRBJ2-2 | TRBV5-1 | TRBD2 | CASSLGTSKNTGELFF | TGCGCCAGCAGCCTCGGGACTAGCAAGAACACCGGGGAGCTGTTTTTT
. | TRBJ1-2 | TRBV7-2 | . | CASSLRRDGYTF | TGTGCCAGCAGCTTAAGGAGGGATGGCTACACCTTC
. | TRBJ2-5 | TRBV5-1 | TRBD2 | CASSPIGRVQETQYF | TGCGCCAGCAGCCCTATTGGGAGGGTCCAAGAGACCCAGTACTTC
once | TRBJ2-6 | TRBV9 | TRBD2 | CASSALGGSSGANVLTF | TGTGCCAGCAGCGCTCTAGGCGGGAGCTCTGGGGCCAACGTCCTGACTTTC
once | TRBJ2-2 | TRBV7-9 | TRBD1 | CASSILAGTGGTGELFF | TGTGCCAGCAGCATCTTAGCCGGGACAGGGGGAACCGGGGAGCTGTTTTTT
. | TRBJ1-6 | TRBV7-9 | TRBD1 | CASSPGQGISPLHF | TGTGCCAGCAGCCCGGGACAGGGGATTTCACCCCTCCACTTT
. | TRBJ2-1 | TRBV7-6 | . | CASSPQGVGLGNEQFF | TGTGCCAGCAGCCCACAGGGTGTGGGGCTAGGCAATGAGCAGTTCTTC
. | TRBJ2-3 | TRBV5-6 | TRBD2 | CASSLGRTRIDTQYF | TGTGCCAGCAGCTTAGGTAGGACTAGGATAGATACGCAGTATTTT
once | TRBJ1-3 | TRBV9 | . | CASSVDGNSGNTIYF | TGTGCCAGCAGCGTAGACGGGAACTCTGGAAACACCATATATTTT
. | TRBJ1-5 | TRBV28 | TRBD1 | CASSRRGQGNQPQHF | TGTGCCAGCAGTCGAAGGGGACAGGGTAATCAGCCCCAGCATTTT
. | TRBJ2-5 | TRBV19 | TRBD1 | CASRDRGRGETQYF | TGTGCCAGTAGGGACAGGGGGCGCGGGGAGACCCAGTACTTC
. | TRBJ1-5 | TRBV6-4 | . | CASKTCQPQHF | TGTGCCAGCAAGACTTGTCAGCCCCAGCATTTT
few | TRBJ2-3 | TRBV5-1 | . | CASSSGLDTQYF | TGCGCCAGCAGCTCGGGTCTTGATACGCAGTATTTT
. | TRBJ2-5 | TRBV5-1 | TRBD2 | CASSHAPRRGGPETQYF | TGCGCCAGCAGCCATGCGCCACGGCGGGGGGGCCCAGAGACCCAGTACTTC
. | TRBJ2-1 | TRBV2 | TRBD2 | CASKRAAGREGEQFF | TGTGCCAGCAAGAGGGCAGCGGGGCGGGAGGGAGAGCAGTTCTTC
. | TRBJ2-3 | TRBV12-5 | TRBD1 | CASGLARLTGGWSTDTQYF | TGTGCTAGTGGTTTGGCCCGCCTGACAGGGGGCTGGAGCACAGATACGCAGTATTTT
. | TRBJ1-4 | TRBV7-8 | TRBD1 | CASSLVGQAEKLFF | TGTGCCAGCAGCTTAGTGGGACAGGCCGAAAAACTGTTTTTT
. | TRBJ1-2 | TRBV19 | . | CASSNYEGVYGYTF | TGTGCCAGTAGTAATTATGAGGGGGTCTATGGCTACACCTTC
. | TRBJ2-1 | TRBV6-1 | TRBD2 | CASLFLAGAYNEQFF | TGTGCCAGCCTCTTCTTAGCGGGAGCCTACAATGAGCAGTTCTTC
once | TRBJ1-1 | TRBV6-5 | . | CASRPPGNTEAFF | TGTGCCAGCAGGCCCCCGGGGAACACTGAAGCTTTCTTT